This TCR beta chain was captured in a study of blood T cell repertoires in COVID-19 (dated by TCRdb to 2018 to 2020). About the full investigation: Samples from collaborators originated in the United States, Italy and Spain and spanned both the acute and convalescent phases of COVID-19. Where available, HLA class I and class II types were taken from metadata supplied by the sample provider and were not determined by assay-based typing. The samples were drawn from the first 160 participants of the ongoing ImmuneRACE study and from some 1,300 subjects provided by 6 global collaborators. The material from the prospective study consisted of cDNA or gDNA derived from T cells, B-cell-depleted T cells, or PBMCs. Sample metadata almost always included a de-identified subject ID, COVID-19 status, age in years and sex. The repertoires were made available in a free public database intended to serve as a resource for research on the immune response to SARS-CoV-2. Subjects who had been exposed to COVID-19, were actively infected with it, or had recovered from it provided the deeply sampled blood TCRbeta repertoires that made up the dataset.

Samples from volunteer blood donors who had recovered from COVID-19 were contributed by a second Seattle source. The collaborating institutions used their own protocols to collect whole blood in K2EDTA tubes. Collaborator samples were shipped for TCRbeta analysis as frozen whole blood, isolated PBMCs, or DNA extracted from either sample type. What the research found in general, with its limitations: The amount of clinical and demographic metadata varied by source and participant and was provided uncurated.

TCRbeta CDR3 regions were amplified from genomic DNA using the immunoSEQ Assay, a bias-controlled multiplex PCR. The study's own analysis went as follows. Within the assay, amplification of reference gene primers was used to estimate how many nucleated cells each sample contained. To quantify the absolute abundance of each unique TCRbeta CDR3 rearrangement, sequence reads were collapsed and filtered. For each sample, productive Simpson clonality was calculated as the square root of Simpson's diversity index across productive rearrangements. The table was pulled from immuneACCESS by TCRdb, which kept in-frame rearrangements only. Such tables lose some clones; where checked, under half of the loss comes from unresolved V genes, and the rest has no known cause. The DNA gave D and trimming, while V, J and clone size come from that table. The sample table records around 250,000 clones; roughly 90% of these occur just once. The ten most abundant clones make up 2% to 2.5% of the sample.

Regarding this clone: The target of this receptor is not known. The record has no base qualities; no much larger clone is one base away.

This TCR was recovered from a man under 40 who had recovered from COVID-19. Sequencing was performed on peripheral blood.

Here the CDR3 is given as CASSKGGTIGQPQHF. The sequenced DNA is TGTGCCAGCAGCAAAGGGGGGACAATCGGTCAGCCCCAGCATTTT. Rearrangement joined TRBV21-1 to TRBJ1-5; TRBD1, the table's D call, was not compared with the DNA. TRBV21-1 is an annotated pseudogene. Reading from cysteine to phenylalanine, the CDR3 counts 15 amino acids. Left in the record is the CDR3 DNA by itself, 45 bases read in frame from the first base.